The clone carrying this T cell receptor beta chain was counted only a few times. V shed 5 bases and J 4 bases; nucleotides not matched to a gene: 15. Germline V lookup: CDR1 SGHVS, CDR2 FQNEAQ. The CDR3 sequence is 17 residues long. With a J-beta primer mix and a sample-barcoded 5' primer, a second PCR ran about 6 to 11 cycles. Via MiXCR, TCRdb re-called the 5' RACE reads, giving one row per CDR3 protein. The sample has about 1.8 million distinct CDR3 sequences, about 50% seen once. The data derive from a study of blood T cells in healthy people across ages. Each donor gave ten milliliters of peripheral blood.

The sequenced sample was blood. The chain employs TRBV7-8 and TRBJ2-5, with 8 bases lining up with TRBD2. This receptor was identified in a woman in her forties in good health. CDR3 in DNA: TGTGCCAGCAGCCTAGAGAGGGTAGCGGGGCTCCGAGAGACCCAGTACTTC. Residues: CASSLERVAGLRETQYF.